This TCR beta chain emerged from a study of blood T cell repertoires in COVID-19. Across the study: There were acute and convalescent COVID-19 samples, and they came from the United States, Italy and Spain. From T cells, B-cell-depleted T cells, or PBMCs came the material, which was cDNA or gDNA.

There are 13 residues in the CDR3. J was trimmed by 6 bases and V by 6 bases; bases with no gene match: 10. Germline loops: CDR1 SQVTM, CDR2 ANQGSEA. The authors' processing: From reference gene primer amplification, estimates of nucleated cell counts were derived. Profiling relied on immunoSEQ multiplex PCR, and the TCRdb table lists in-frame clones only, not all of them. The V and J calls and clone size were taken over from that table, and D and trimming were inferred from the DNA. The table lists approximately 100,000 clones, over 80% of them singletons. The sequencing input was peripheral blood. The sequence was collected from a man aged 50 or older with active COVID-19. The chain employs TRBV29-1 and TRBJ2-7; 8 positions agree with TRBD2. The CDR3 bases are TGCAGCGTCGTCGGGGGACTAGTTTTCGAGCAGTACTTC. Residues: CSVVGGLVFEQYF.